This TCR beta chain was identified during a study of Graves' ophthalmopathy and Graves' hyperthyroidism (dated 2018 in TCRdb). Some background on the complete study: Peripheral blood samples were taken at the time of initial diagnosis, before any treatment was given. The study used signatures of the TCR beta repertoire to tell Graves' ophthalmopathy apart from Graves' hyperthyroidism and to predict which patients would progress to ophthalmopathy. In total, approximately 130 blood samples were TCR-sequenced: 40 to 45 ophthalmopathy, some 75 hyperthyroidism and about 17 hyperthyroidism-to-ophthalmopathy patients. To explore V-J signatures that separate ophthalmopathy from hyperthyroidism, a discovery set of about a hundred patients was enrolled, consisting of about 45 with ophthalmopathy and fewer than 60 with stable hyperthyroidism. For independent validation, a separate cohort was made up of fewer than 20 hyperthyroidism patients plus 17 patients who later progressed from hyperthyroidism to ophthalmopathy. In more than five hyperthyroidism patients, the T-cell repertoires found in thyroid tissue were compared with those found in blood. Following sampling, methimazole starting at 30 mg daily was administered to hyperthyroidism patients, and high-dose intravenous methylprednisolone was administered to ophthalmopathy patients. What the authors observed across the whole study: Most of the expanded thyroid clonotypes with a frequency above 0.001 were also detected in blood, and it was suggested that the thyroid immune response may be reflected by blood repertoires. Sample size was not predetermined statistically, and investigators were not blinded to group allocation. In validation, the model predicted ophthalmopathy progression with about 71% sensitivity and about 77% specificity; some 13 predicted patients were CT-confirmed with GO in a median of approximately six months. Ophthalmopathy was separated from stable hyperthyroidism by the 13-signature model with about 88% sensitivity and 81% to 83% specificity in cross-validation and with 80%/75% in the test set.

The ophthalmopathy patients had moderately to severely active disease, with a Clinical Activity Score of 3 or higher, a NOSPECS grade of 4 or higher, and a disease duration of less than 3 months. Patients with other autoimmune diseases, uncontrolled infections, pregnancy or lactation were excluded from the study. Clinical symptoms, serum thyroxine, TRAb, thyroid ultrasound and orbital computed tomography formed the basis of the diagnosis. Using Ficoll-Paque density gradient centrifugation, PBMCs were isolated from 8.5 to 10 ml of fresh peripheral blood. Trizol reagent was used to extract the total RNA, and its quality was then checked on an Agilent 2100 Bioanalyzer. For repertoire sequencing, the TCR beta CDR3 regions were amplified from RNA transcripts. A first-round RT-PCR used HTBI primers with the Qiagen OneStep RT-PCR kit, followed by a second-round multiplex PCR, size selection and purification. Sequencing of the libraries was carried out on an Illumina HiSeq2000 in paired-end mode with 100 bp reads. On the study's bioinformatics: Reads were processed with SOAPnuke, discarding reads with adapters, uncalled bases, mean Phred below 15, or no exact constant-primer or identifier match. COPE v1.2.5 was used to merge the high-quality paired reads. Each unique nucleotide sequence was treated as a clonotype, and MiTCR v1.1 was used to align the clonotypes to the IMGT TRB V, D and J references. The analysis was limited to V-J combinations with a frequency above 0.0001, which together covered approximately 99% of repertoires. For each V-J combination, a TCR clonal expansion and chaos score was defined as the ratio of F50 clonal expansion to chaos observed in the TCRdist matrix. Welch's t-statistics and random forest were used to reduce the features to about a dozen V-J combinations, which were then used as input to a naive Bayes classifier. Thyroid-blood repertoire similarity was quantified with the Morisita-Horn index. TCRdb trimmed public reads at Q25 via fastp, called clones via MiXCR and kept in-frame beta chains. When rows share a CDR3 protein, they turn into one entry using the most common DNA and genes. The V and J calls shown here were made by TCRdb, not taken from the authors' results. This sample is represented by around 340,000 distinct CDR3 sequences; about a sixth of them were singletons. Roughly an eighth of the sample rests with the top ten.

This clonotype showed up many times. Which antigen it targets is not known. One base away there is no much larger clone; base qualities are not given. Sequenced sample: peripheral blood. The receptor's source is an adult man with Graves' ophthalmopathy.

The DNA reads as follows: TGTGCCAGCAGCTTAACACGGAGGACAGGGCGGATGACCGGGGAGCTGTTTTTT. The resulting protein is CASSLTRRTGRMTGELFF. The chain is made from TRBV7-3 and TRBJ2-2, and TRBD1 matches 8 of the central bases. CDR3 length: 18 amino acids, cysteine to phenylalanine. Kept here is only the CDR3 DNA, which spans 54 bases and is read in frame from base 1. Per the germline V gene, SGHTA is the CDR1 and FQGTGA is the CDR2. Compared with germline, V lacks 0 bases and J lacks 5 bases; bases without a gene match: 11. Beyond the CDR3, the reference TRBV7-3 and TRBJ2-2 genes provide the residues; the full variable domain reads: GAGVSQTPSNKVTEKGKYVELRCDPISGHTALYWYRQSLGQGPEFLIYFQGTGAADDSGLPNDRFFAVRPEGSVSTLKIQRTERGDSAVYLCASSLTRRTGRMTGELFFGEGSRLTVL.